The clone carrying this T cell receptor beta chain appeared a few times. CD45RO-negative CD8 cells positively selected for CCR7 made up the naive population, which excluded terminally differentiated effector memory CD45RA+ cells. This record comes from a study of shared clonotypes between healthy human individuals. The overall study: Per donor, CD8 memory used one plate, CD8 naive used two, CD4 memory used three and CD4 naive used three.

Germline assignment: CDR1 MGHRA and CDR2 YSYEKL. The length of the CDR3 is 15 residues. V was trimmed by 4 bases and J by 7 bases, leaving 16 bases between them. TCRdb keeps only in-frame clones here, not all; method: immunoSEQ multiplex PCR. The table has around 2,000,000 clones, about 95% seen once. Sequenced input: naive CD8+ T cells sorted from blood. The TCR was taken from a man between 18 and 35 years old in good health. V is TRBV4-1 and J is TRBJ1-4; D is perhaps TRBD1 (5 bases). DNA of the CDR3: TGCGCCAGCAGCCTCACGGGGACCTCTGGTGAAAAACTGTTTTTT. It codes for CASSLTGTSGEKLFF.